Shown below are 27 T cell receptor beta chains from a single sample sequenced in a study of cytomegalovirus exposure and HLA in healthy donors. Method: immunoSEQ multiplex PCR; TCRdb's copy keeps in-frame clones and lacks some. The data show approximately 300,000 clones, with roughly 89% seen just once and about 0.8% held by the top ten. Sequenced material: PBMCs. The receptor set was obtained from a woman between 18 and 29 years old in good health and CMV-seronegative.

The CDR3 spells CASSLLGGSVHEQYF. CDR3 bases: TGTGCCAGCAGTTTACTAGGGGGCAGTGTCCACGAGCAGTACTTC. The chain couples TRBV28 to TRBJ2-7; 7 bases are a match to TRBD1. The CDR3 totals 15 residues. Trimming at V came to 2 bases and at J to 5 bases, leaving 9 bases not matched to a gene. In germline, CDR1 is MDHEN, CDR2 SYDVKM.

The chain is built from TRBV19 and TRBJ2-5; possibly TRBD1 for D (5 bases). The germline gives CDR1 LNHDA, CDR2 SQIVND (reference sequence). This CDR3 has 14 residues. The V and J ends lost 5 bases and 5 bases respectively, with 15 bases between them. This CDR3 is CASSPVEGDETQYF. In DNA, the CDR3 is TGTGCCAGTAGTCCCGTGGAAGGGGATGAGACCCAGTACTTC.

Of note for this clone: One junction end does not reproduce the germline sequence, and a read error may be involved. The chain carries TRBV7-9 and TRBJ2-3, with 12 bases fitting TRBD2. The CDR3 runs to 17 residues. CDR1 is SEHNR and CDR2 is FQNEAQ in the germline V gene (reference sequence). CDR3 region: CAGSPTTSGRGTDTQYF. DNA for the CDR3: TGTGCCGGCAGCCCAACGACTAGCGGGAGAGGCACAGATACGCAGTATTTT.

The chain has TRBV9 and TRBJ2-1; 13 bases line up with TRBD2. The V gene's germline CDR1 is SGDLS and CDR2 YYNGEE. There are 17 residues in the CDR3. V gave up 3 bases and J gave up 5 bases; unmatched junction bases: 8. The chain's CDR3 is CASSGSGTSGMNNEQFF. The CDR3 DNA reads as TGTGCCAGCAGCGGATCCGGGACTAGCGGGATGAACAATGAGCAGTTCTTC.

This clone was detected only a few times. Other DNA variants within this sample encode the same CDR3. V is TRBV18 and J is TRBJ2-2; no definite D call. The CDR3 totals 12 residues. CDR1 and CDR2 (germline): KGHSH, LQKENI. The ends were cut back, 3 bases at V and 3 bases at J, with 2 bases in the middle. CDR3 residues: CASSPYTGELFF. In nucleotides, the CDR3 is TGTGCCAGCTCACCCTACACCGGGGAGCTGTTTTTT.

The rearrangement links TRBV11-2 to TRBJ2-5; D is perhaps TRBD1 (6 bases). Germline CDR1 reads SGHAT; CDR2 reads FQNNGV. CDR3 length equals 13 residues. V was cut by 5 bases and J by 5 bases, with 12 bases left in between. The CDR3 here is CASSPQGWETQYF. The CDR3 DNA follows: TGTGCCAGCAGCCCACAGGGTTGGGAGACCCAGTACTTC.

This chain links TRBV27 with TRBJ1-1; D gene ambiguous. With 4 bases removed from V and 4 bases from J, the gap between germline ends came to 13 bases. The CDR3 sequence is 14 residues long. Germline assignment: CDR1 MNHEY and CDR2 SMNVEV (reference sequence). As DNA, the CDR3 is TGTGCCAGCAGTTCCTCAGCGGCATCCACTGAAGCTTTCTTT. Protein sequence: CASSSSAASTEAFF.

This chain links TRBV4-3 with TRBJ2-2, with TRBD1 matching 10 bases. Germline CDR1 LGHNA, CDR2 YSLEER. The CDR3 has 16 residues. The V and J ends lost 5 bases and 4 bases, in that order; junction bases with no gene match: 7. The CDR3 here is CASSNGQGEVTGELFF. DNA for the CDR3: TGCGCCAGCAGCAACGGACAGGGGGAGGTCACCGGGGAGCTGTTTTTT.

The V gene is TRBV19, the J gene TRBJ2-2, with D perhaps TRBD2 (5 bases). This CDR3 has 13 residues. CDR1 is LNHDA, CDR2 SQIVND, per germline (reference sequence). Trimming pared 6 bases from V and 4 bases from J, leaving 9 bases between. CDR3: CASRRVGTGELFF. In nucleotides, the CDR3 is TGTGCCAGTAGGAGGGTAGGCACCGGGGAGCTGTTTTTT.

The chain is built from TRBV12-5 and TRBJ2-7, with D uncertain. With 0 bases removed from V and 1 base from J, the gap between germline ends came to 16 bases. This CDR3 contains 17 residues. Germline-derived CDR1 and CDR2 are LGHNT and FRNRAP. CDR3 DNA: TGTGCTAGTGGTTTGGTCCCCCCTACCCCTCCTTCCTACGAGCAGTACTTC. The encoded protein is CASGLVPPTPPSYEQYF.

V usage is TRBV27 and J usage is TRBJ2-7; 10 positions match TRBD1. The germline CDR1 and CDR2 sequences are MNHEY and SMNVEV (reference sequence). CDR3 length: 17 amino acids. With 3 bases clipped from V and 3 bases from J, the junction kept 11 bases outside the gene matches. The CDR3 region has the DNA TGTGCCAGCAGTTTCTATAGAGGGACAGGGGACTACTACGAGCAGTACTTC. Protein product: CASSFYRGTGDYYEQYF.

The chain recombines TRBV6-6 with TRBJ1-1, with TRBD1 matching over 7 bases. The CDR3 loop spans 11 amino acids. J gave up 11 bases and V 6 bases, and 6 bases lay outside the gene matches. Germline CDR1 reads MNHNY; CDR2 reads SVGAGI (reference sequence). The CDR3 DNA is TGTGCCAGCAGCCAGGGGGTTAGCGCTTTCTTT. Translating gives CASSQGVSAFF.

V and J are TRBV5-1 and TRBJ2-7; D may be TRBD2 (6 bases). The CDR3 is 17 residues long. CDR1 is SGHRS, CDR2 YFSETQ, per germline. V was trimmed by 4 bases and J by 3 bases, leaving 23 bases between them. The CDR3, as DNA: TGCGCCAGCAGCGTCGGACCCGGGGTAGCGGAGATCTACGAGCAGTACTTC. Its protein is CASSVGPGVAEIYEQYF.

This chain links TRBV28 with TRBJ2-1; 11 bases are a match to TRBD2. Germline V gives CDR1 MDHEN, CDR2 SYDVKM. The CDR3 spans 16 residues. Unmatched junction bases numbered 6, after V lost 1 base and J lost 7 bases. In DNA form, the CDR3 reads TGTGCCAGCAGTTTATATCTAGCGGGAGGTGGTAATGAGCAGTTCTTC. It specifies CASSLYLAGGGNEQFF.

This clone showed up just once. V is TRBV28 and J is TRBJ2-2; 7 nucleotides agree with TRBD2. The CDR3 totals 14 residues. Per germline, CDR1 MDHEN and CDR2 SYDVKM. V lost 7 bases to trimming and J lost 6 bases; unmatched junction nucleotides: 8. CDR3 amino acids: CASTRAGAAGELFF. The CDR3 nucleotides are TGTGCCAGCACTCGGGCGGGAGCGGCCGGGGAGCTGTTTTTT.

The chain has TRBV27 and TRBJ2-7; 7 nucleotides align to TRBD1. The V and J ends lost 3 bases and 2 bases, in that order; junction bases with no gene match: 7. Germline V CDR1 and CDR2: MNHEY, SMNVEV (reference sequence). This CDR3 has 15 residues. In DNA, the CDR3 is TGTGCCAGCAGTTTTTCTAAGACAGGGACCTACGAGCAGTACTTC. It translates to CASSFSKTGTYEQYF.

The rearrangement links TRBV19 to TRBJ1-4; 7 bases map to TRBD1. The junction had 3 bases not matched to a gene; V was cut back by 7 bases and J by 4 bases. The CDR3 covers 13 residues. CDR1 and CDR2 from the germline V gene are LNHDA and SQIVND (reference sequence). CDR3 region: CASKGQLNEKLFF. For the CDR3, the DNA is TGTGCCAGTAAGGGACAGCTTAATGAAAAACTGTTTTTT. Using reference TRBV19 and TRBJ1-4 for the parts outside the CDR3, the full variable domain is DGGITQSPKYLFRKEGQNVTLSCEQNLNHDAMYWYRQDPGQGLRLIYYSQIVNDFQKGDIAEGYSVSREKKESFPLTVTSAQKNPTAFYLCASKGQLNEKLFFGSGTQLSVL.

The gene calls are TRBV29-1 and TRBJ2-3; TRBD2 agrees at 14 bases. J lost 5 bases, V lost 7 bases, and 8 bases had no gene match. CDR1 and CDR2 (germline): SQVTM, ANQGSEA. The CDR3 is 15 amino acids. In nucleotides, the CDR3 is TGCAGCGCCACGGGGACTAGCGGGAGTTTAGATACGCAGTATTTT. It codes for CSATGTSGSLDTQYF.

The gene calls are TRBV2 and TRBJ2-3; D is uncertain. The germline CDR1 and CDR2 sequences are SNHLY and FYNNEI. This CDR3 is 11 amino acids long. V lost 8 bases and J 6 bases, leaving 9 bases between the germline ends. CDR3 sequence: CASGASDTQYF. Here the CDR3 DNA reads TGTGCCAGCGGTGCCTCGGATACGCAGTATTTT.

This chain uses TRBV7-9 with TRBJ2-5; D perhaps matches TRBD2 (6 bases). V was cut by 8 bases and J by 7 bases, with 17 bases left in between. The CDR3 covers 13 residues. Germline lookup yields CDR1 SEHNR and CDR2 FQNEAQ (reference sequence). CDR3 coding DNA: TGTGCCAGCCGGGGGACTGGGGAGGTGACCCAGTACTTC. It translates to CASRGTGEVTQYF.

The count of this clone is one. The chain links TRBV6-5 to TRBJ2-3; TRBD1 matches at 8 bases. CDR3 length equals 14 residues. Germline assignment: CDR1 MNHEY and CDR2 SVGAGI. Trimming took 4 bases from V and 1 from J; bases not matched to a gene: 1. CDR3 nucleotide sequence: TGTGCCAGCAGTTGGGGACAGGGCACAGATACGCAGTATTTT. This codes for CASSWGQGTDTQYF.

The chain uses TRBV7-2 and TRBJ2-7; 7 bases align to TRBD2. The V segment lost 4 bases and the J segment 0 bases; nucleotides outside the gene matches: 9. CDR1 and CDR2 from the germline V gene are SGHTA and FQGNSA. This CDR3 is built from 16 residues. The CDR3 region has the DNA TGTGCCAGCAGCTCCGGGCCTAGCGGCTCCTCCTACGAGCAGTACTTC. Amino acid sequence: CASSSGPSGSSYEQYF.

The chain couples TRBV2 to TRBJ2-7; 10 positions match TRBD2. V lost 8 bases and J lost 0; bases outside the gene matches: 4. Per germline, CDR1 SNHLY and CDR2 FYNNEI. This CDR3 has 14 residues. CDR3 amino acids: CASETSGFSYEQYF. CDR3 coding DNA: TGTGCCAGCGAGACTAGCGGGTTCTCCTACGAGCAGTACTTC. The full variable domain, rest sourced from reference TRBV2 and TRBJ2-7, is EPEVTQTPSHQVTQMGQEVILRCVPISNHLYFYWYRQILGQKVEFLVSFYNNEISEKSEIFDDQFSVERPDGSNFTLKIRSTKLEDSAMYFCASETSGFSYEQYFGPGTRLTVT.

This clone was found a few times. The chain combines TRBV5-1 with TRBJ2-3; 9 positions agree with TRBD2. Germline-derived CDR1 and CDR2 are SGHRS and YFSETQ. The CDR3 is 15 residues long. Unmatched junction bases numbered 10, after V lost 8 bases and J lost 3 bases. This CDR3 reads CASTAPSGETDTQYF. The CDR3 DNA follows: TGCGCCAGTACTGCCCCTAGCGGGGAAACAGATACGCAGTATTTT.

The rearrangement uses TRBV5-6 and TRBJ2-1, with 10 bases aligning to TRBD2. The V segment lost 0 bases and the J segment 7 bases; nucleotides outside the gene matches: 7. CDR3 length equals 16 residues. Germline CDR1 reads SGHDT; CDR2 reads YYEEEE. CDR3 coding DNA: TGTGCCAGCAGCTTGGTACTAGCGGGATTGGCAAATGAGCAGTTCTTC. It yields the protein CASSLVLAGLANEQFF.

This chain uses TRBV7-6 with TRBJ2-1; 8 bases are a match to TRBD2. Germline trimming cut 6 bases from V and 6 bases from J; bases unmatched to any gene: 4. Germline V gene lookup returns CDR1 SGHVS and CDR2 FNYEAQ. The CDR3 extends over 13 amino acids. The CDR3 region is CASSPGGVNEQFF. For the CDR3, the DNA is TGTGCCAGCAGTCCGGGAGGGGTCAATGAGCAGTTCTTC. Full variable domain (rest looked up from reference TRBV7-6 and TRBJ2-1): GAGVSQSPRYKVTKRGQDVALRCDPISGHVSLYWYRQALGQGPEFLTYFNYEAQQDKSGLPNDRFSAERPEGSISTLTIQRTEQRDSAMYRCASSPGGVNEQFFGPGTRLTVL.

J is TRBJ1-2 and V is TRBV6-5; possibly TRBD1 for D (6 bases). Germline values: CDR1 MNHEY, CDR2 SVGAGI. The germline V and J ends were trimmed by 0 bases and 1 base, with 9 bases remaining between them. This CDR3 has 15 amino acids. The DNA for the CDR3 is TGTGCCAGCAGTTACTCGACAGGCCTTAACTATGGCTACACCTTC. Translated, it gives CASSYSTGLNYGYTF.